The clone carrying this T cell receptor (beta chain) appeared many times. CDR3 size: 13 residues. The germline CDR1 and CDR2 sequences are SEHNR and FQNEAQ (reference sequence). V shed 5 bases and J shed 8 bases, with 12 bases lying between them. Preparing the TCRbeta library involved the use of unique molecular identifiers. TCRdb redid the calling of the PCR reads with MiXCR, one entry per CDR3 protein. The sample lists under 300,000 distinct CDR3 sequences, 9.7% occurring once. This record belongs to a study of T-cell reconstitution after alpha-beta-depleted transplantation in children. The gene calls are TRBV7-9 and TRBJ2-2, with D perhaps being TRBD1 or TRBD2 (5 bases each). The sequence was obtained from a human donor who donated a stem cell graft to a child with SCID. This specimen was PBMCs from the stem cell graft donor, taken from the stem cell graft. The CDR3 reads CASSQTVAGELFF. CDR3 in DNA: TGTGCCAGCAGCCAGACAGTAGCGGGGGAGCTGTTTTTT.